One sample yielded the 21 T cell receptor beta chains listed below, sequenced in a study of tumor-infiltrating lymphocytes in primary liver carcinoma. The source of the blood RNA was unsorted whole blood, and germline DNA was extracted as well. From 400 to 500 ng total RNA, TCR beta cDNA was generated with a primer in the constant region. A slightly modified ARM-PCR protocol with three nested multiplex PCR rounds produced these TCR beta libraries. The first two PCR rounds used TRBV1-TRBV30 forward primers with a C-beta reverse primer, 9 to 11 cycles each. TCRdb reanalysed the multiplex PCR reads using MiXCR and keeps one entry per CDR3 protein. The profile shows approximately 320,000 distinct CDR3 sequences, about 50% of them singletons. The sequencing input was peripheral blood. Receptors were obtained from a woman in her 30s with primary liver carcinoma and hepatitis B virus infection.

This clonotype came up a few times. The CDR3 here is CASSLGGLAGSDTQYF. The CDR3 nucleotides read TGTGCCAGCAGCTTGGGTGGCCTAGCGGGGTCAGATACGCAGTATTTT. The chain has TRBV5-5 and TRBJ2-3, with TRBD2 identical over 9 bases. Per germline, CDR1 SGHKS and CDR2 YYEKEE (reference sequence). The junction had 6 bases not matched to a gene; V was cut back by 0 bases and J by 4 bases. This CDR3 region has 16 residues.

Note on this clonotype: The germline gene is not matched at one end of the junction; a read error may be the cause. The rearrangement links TRBV11-1 to TRBJ2-7, with 7 bases aligning to TRBD1. The CDR3 consists of 15 residues. Germline CDR1 and CDR2: SGHAT and FQDESV (reference sequence). In DNA, the CDR3 is TGTACCAGCAGCTTCAGACAGGGAATAATCTACGAGCAGTACTTC. Residues: CTSSFRQGIIYEQYF. Full variable domain (missing parts from reference TRBV11-1 and TRBJ2-7): EAEVAQSPRYKITEKSQAVAFWCDPISGHATLYWYRQILGQGPELLVQFQDESVVDDSQLPKDRFSAERLKGVDSTLKIQPAELGDSAMYLCTSSFRQGIIYEQYFGPGTRLTVT.

This clonotype was observed once. One end of the junction is discordant with germline, which a read error may explain. V and J are TRBV18 and TRBJ2-3; the D is unclear. The germline CDR1 and CDR2 sequences are KGHSH and LQKENI. There are 15 residues in the CDR3. CDR3 sequence (DNA): TGTGCCTGCTCATCTCAAATCCGCCAGACAGATACGCAGTATTTT. This gives the protein CACSSQIRQTDTQYF.

V is TRBV5-1 and J is TRBJ2-5; 7 nucleotides align to TRBD2. The CDR3 has 15 amino acids. V lost 3 bases and J lost 4; bases outside the gene matches: 9. Germline assignment: CDR1 SGHRS and CDR2 YFSETQ. CDR3 in amino acids: CASSSVVGEGETQYF. DNA for the CDR3: TGCGCCAGCAGCTCCGTCGTGGGGGAGGGAGAGACCCAGTACTTC.

For this clonotype: Since a much larger clone is just one base distant, this may be a read error. V usage is TRBV10-3 and J usage is TRBJ2-7; D uncertain. Germline V lookup: CDR1 ENHRY, CDR2 SYGVKD. The CDR3 spans 13 residues. CDR3: CAISGYGSYGQYF. The CDR3 DNA is TGTGCCATCTCGGGTTACGGAAGCTACGGGCAGTACTTC.

For this clonotype: A much larger clonotype is one base distant, so this may be a read error. The rearrangement links TRBV6-2 or TRBV6-3 to TRBJ1-5, with D unclear. The germline V gene has CDR1 MNHEY and CDR2 SVGEGT. This CDR3 is 13 amino acids long. CDR3 sequence reads: CATSRTKERPQHF. CDR3 in DNA: TGTGCCACCAGTAGGACGAAAGAGAGGCCCCAGCATTTT.

On this clonotype itself: The junction shows a germline mismatch at one end, possibly a read error. V gene TRBV11-2 combines with J gene TRBJ2-7; tentatively, D is TRBD2 (6 bases). The CDR3 covers 15 residues. The germline CDR1 and CDR2 sequences are SGHAT and FQNNGV. CDR3 nucleotides: TGTGTCAGCAGCTTACGGGAGACAGTGGTCTACGAGCAGTACTTC. Encoded protein: CVSSLRETVVYEQYF.

Concerning this clonotype itself: This sequence may be a read error, since a much larger clone differs from it by one base. The CDR3 end shows no conserved phenylalanine or tryptophan, and so a read error is likely. The rearrangement joins TRBV12-3 or TRBV12-4 to TRBJ2-2; TRBD2 agrees at 9 bases. V lost 3 bases and J lost 2; bases outside the gene matches: 4. The CDR3 extends over 16 amino acids. In DNA, the CDR3 is TGTGCCAGCAGTTTCGTCCTAGCGGGAAACACCGGGGAGCTGTTTATT. Encoded protein: CASSFVLAGNTGELFI.

The rearrangement joins TRBV20-1 to TRBJ2-1; D remains unclear. Trimming removed 1 base at V and 4 bases at J, with 17 bases between. Germline CDR1 reads DFQATT; CDR2 reads SNEGSKA (reference sequence). The CDR3 consists of 16 residues. The CDR3 spells CSARVMGGRGYNEQFF. CDR3 sequence (DNA): TGCAGTGCTAGAGTCATGGGCGGCCGCGGTTACAATGAGCAGTTCTTC.

This chain joins TRBV6-2 or TRBV6-3 and TRBJ2-7; TRBD1 aligns across 10 bases. This CDR3 contains 14 residues. Germline V gene lookup returns CDR1 MNHEY and CDR2 SVGEGT. The junction had 5 bases not matched to a gene; V was cut back by 5 bases and J by 4 bases. CDR3 residues: CASSTDRGKYEQYF. For the CDR3, the DNA is TGTGCCAGCAGTACGGACAGGGGGAAGTACGAGCAGTACTTC.

This chain uses TRBV6-1 with TRBJ1-2, with TRBD1 matching 8 bases. The CDR3 has 14 amino acids. V gave up 6 bases and J gave up 5 bases; unmatched junction bases: 8. In germline, CDR1 is MNHNS, CDR2 SASEGT. The CDR3 DNA is TGTGCCAGCAGCGTAAGCTGGACAGGGTATGGCTACACCTTC. Its translation: CASSVSWTGYGYTF.

This chain connects TRBV12-3 or TRBV12-4 to TRBJ2-3; 7 positions match TRBD2. The CDR3 runs 15 residues. The V gene end was trimmed by 6 bases and the J gene end by 2 bases; junction bases not matched to a gene: 8. For the CDR3, the DNA is TGTGCCAGCAGGCGTATAGCGGGCTCCACAGATACGCAGTATTTT. Translation gives CASRRIAGSTDTQYF.

The table lists this clonotype with a count of one. This chain joins TRBV6-4 and TRBJ2-3; no clear D gene. The CDR3 is 13 amino acids. CDR1 is MRHNA, CDR2 SNTAGT, per germline. Trimming removed 6 bases from V and 3 bases from J, with 10 bases in between. In DNA, the CDR3 is TGTGCCAGCAGACCCGGGTCGACAGATACGCAGTATTTT. Translating it yields CASRPGSTDTQYF.

This clonotype was counted a few times. The V call is TRBV5-5, the J call TRBJ2-3; D call uncertain. Germline V gene lookup returns CDR1 SGHKS and CDR2 YYEKEE (reference sequence). V lost 0 bases and J 0 bases, leaving 11 bases between the germline ends. This CDR3 contains 16 residues. CDR3 nucleotide sequence: TGTGCCAGCAGCTTGGGGAACGTTGGGAGCACAGATACGCAGTATTTT. This gives the protein CASSLGNVGSTDTQYF.

This clonotype was counted many times. The chain is built from TRBV6-1 and TRBJ1-2; tentatively, D is TRBD1 (5 bases). This CDR3 contains 12 residues. Germline V CDR1 and CDR2: MNHNS, SASEGT. V was shortened by 5 bases and J by 7 bases, with 11 bases between the two germline ends. CDR3 in amino acids: CASSSTEIGYTF. The CDR3 DNA follows: TGTGCCAGCAGTTCGACAGAAATTGGCTACACCTTC.

As regards this clonotype: The junction departs from germline at one end; a sequencing error may be responsible. V usage is TRBV11-2 and J usage is TRBJ2-5; TRBD2 might be the D (5 bases). The germline V gene has CDR1 SGHAT and CDR2 FQNNGV. This CDR3 has 14 residues. The CDR3 DNA is TGTACCAGCGGCTTAGGATGGGCCGGTCGGGCCCAGTACTTC. Encoded protein: CTSGLGWAGRAQYF.

Of note for this clonotype: This may stem from a read error, because a much larger clone lies one nucleotide away. The J gene is TRBJ1-5, the V gene TRBV6-5, with D maybe TRBD1 (6 bases). The germline gives CDR1 MNHEY, CDR2 SVGAGI. This CDR3 contains 16 residues. The CDR3 nucleotides read TGTGCCAGCAGACCGGGGGGCTCGGGGCGAAATCAGCCCCACCATTTT. Protein: CASRPGGSGRNQPHHF.

CDR3 coding DNA: TGCGCCAACAACCAAGATCCTGAACGGGGAAACACCATATATTTT. This encodes CANNQDPERGNTIYF. The V and J genes are TRBV4-1 and TRBJ1-3; no firm D call. V was pared by 10 bases and J by 4 bases, with 20 bases between. The germline CDR1 and CDR2 sequences are MGHRA and YSYEKL. The CDR3 extends over 15 amino acids.

This clonotype came up a few times. In DNA form, the CDR3 reads TGTGCCTGGAGGATGAGCGGGAGCCTCTCCTACGAGCAGTACTTC. Translating it yields CAWRMSGSLSYEQYF. The chain uses TRBV30 and TRBJ2-7, with 8 bases aligning to TRBD2. After removal of 3 bases from V and 0 bases from J, the junction contained 7 bases not matched to a gene. CDR3 length: 15 residues. From germline, CDR1 is GTSNPN and CDR2 SVGIG (reference sequence).

The chain recombines TRBV28 with TRBJ2-1; perhaps TRBD1 as D (6 bases). V dropped 10 bases and J dropped 7 bases, with 23 bases sitting between them. Germline CDR1 is MDHEN and CDR2 is SYDVKM. This CDR3 contains 15 residues. In nucleotides, the CDR3 is TGTGCCAACAGACCCGGACGGAGGCAGGGGAATGAGCAGTTCTTC. As protein: CANRPGRRQGNEQFF.

This chain joins TRBV29-1 and TRBJ2-7, with 8 nucleotides matching TRBD1. Germline CDR1 reads SQVTM; CDR2 reads ANQGSEA. With 4 bases clipped from V and 6 bases from J, the junction kept 8 bases outside the gene matches. This CDR3 has 13 residues. CDR3 loop: CSVAETGVSEQYF. The CDR3 DNA reads as TGCAGCGTTGCGGAGACAGGGGTGAGCGAGCAGTACTTC.